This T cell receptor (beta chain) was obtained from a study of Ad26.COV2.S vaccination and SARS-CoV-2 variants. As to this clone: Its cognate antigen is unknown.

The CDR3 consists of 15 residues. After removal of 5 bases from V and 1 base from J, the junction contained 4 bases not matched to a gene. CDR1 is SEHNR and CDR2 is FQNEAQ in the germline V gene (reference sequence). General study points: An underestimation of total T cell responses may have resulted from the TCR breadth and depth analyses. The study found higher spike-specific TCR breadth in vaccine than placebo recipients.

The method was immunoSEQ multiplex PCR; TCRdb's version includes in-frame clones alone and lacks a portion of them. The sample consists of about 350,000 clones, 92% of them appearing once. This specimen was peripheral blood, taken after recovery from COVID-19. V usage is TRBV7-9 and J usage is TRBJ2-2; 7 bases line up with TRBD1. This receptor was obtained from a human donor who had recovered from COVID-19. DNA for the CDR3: TGTGCCAGCAGCCGGGGACAGCAGAACACCGGGGAGCTGTTTTTT. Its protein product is CASSRGQQNTGELFF.